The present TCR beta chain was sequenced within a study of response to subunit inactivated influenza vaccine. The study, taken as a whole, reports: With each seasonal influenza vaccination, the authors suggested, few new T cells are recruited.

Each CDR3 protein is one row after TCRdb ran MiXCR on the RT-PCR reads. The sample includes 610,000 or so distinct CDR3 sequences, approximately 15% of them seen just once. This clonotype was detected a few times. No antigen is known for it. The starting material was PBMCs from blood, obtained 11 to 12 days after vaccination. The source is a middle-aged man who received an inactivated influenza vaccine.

The CDR3 reads CASSLYRNPGELFF. The CDR3 DNA follows: TGTGCCAGCAGCTTGTATAGGAATCCCGGGGAGCTGTTTTTT. The V and J genes are TRBV5-6 and TRBJ2-2; D is uncertain. The CDR3 runs 14 residues. V was shortened by 1 base and J by 6 bases, with 10 bases between the two germline ends. Germline V CDR1 and CDR2: SGHDT, YYEEEE.